Listed here are 30 T cell receptor beta chains from one sample, sequenced in a study of T cell changes during pregnancy in multiple sclerosis (dated by TCRdb to between 2019 and 2020). The protocol used for the library was the immunoSEQ multiplex PCR assay. The clones in this table, taken by TCRdb from immuneACCESS, are in-frame only. Not every clone is retained; where verified, under half of the shortfall comes from an unresolved V gene, and the cause of the rest is unknown. Present in this sample are some 29,000 clones, roughly nine tenths of which were seen just once. The top ten constitute 0.45% to 0.6% of the sample. The sample here was CD4+ T cells from peripheral blood mononuclear cells, taken in the first trimester of pregnancy. The receptors stem from a female donor in good health, enrolled as a control in a pregnancy study.

The V gene is TRBV29-1, the J gene TRBJ2-5; TRBD1 matches at 11 bases. CDR3 length equals 18 residues. Germline V CDR1 and CDR2: SQVTM, ANQGSEA. V was pared by 4 bases and J by 0 bases, with 13 bases of the junction left unmatched. CDR3 in DNA: TGCAGCGTTGCTCCGTTCGGACAGGGGGCCGAGTACCAAGAGACCCAGTACTTC. It encodes CSVAPFGQGAEYQETQYF.

This sequence joins TRBV4-2 and TRBJ1-2, with a weak D call TRBD1 (5 bases). Germline V gives CDR1 LGHNA, CDR2 YNFKEQ. Between the trimmed V and J ends, which lost 3 bases and 8 bases, there was a span of 19 bases. The CDR3 has 15 amino acids. This CDR3 is CASSQKGPSSWGYTF. CDR3 nucleotides: TGTGCCAGCAGCCAGAAGGGGCCATCGAGTTGGGGCTACACCTTC.

The J gene is TRBJ2-7, the V gene TRBV2; 8 nucleotides match TRBD1. The CDR3 sequence is 14 residues long. The J segment lost 4 bases and the V segment lost 2 bases, leaving 4 bases of the junction unmatched. Per the germline V gene, CDR1 is SNHLY and CDR2 is FYNNEI. The CDR3 region is CASSERTGRYEQYF. DNA of the CDR3: TGTGCCAGCAGTGAAAGGACAGGGAGATACGAGCAGTACTTC.

The chain couples TRBV27 to TRBJ1-5; 7 bases match TRBD1. The V and J ends lost 5 bases and 3 bases, in that order; junction bases with no gene match: 10. Germline V gene data show CDR1 as MNHEY and CDR2 as SMNVEV (reference sequence). This CDR3 has 16 amino acids. The DNA of the CDR3 is TGTGCCAGCAGTCCGCTAGGGGACAGATTCAATCAGCCCCAGCATTTT. Amino acids: CASSPLGDRFNQPQHF.

J is TRBJ1-1 and V is TRBV7-8; 9 bases map to TRBD1. The CDR3 contains 18 residues. The germline gives CDR1 SGHVS, CDR2 FQNEAQ. V trimming: 2 bases; J trimming: 3 bases; junction bases outside the gene matches: 13. The CDR3 loop is CASSLRVPGQGGDTEAFF. For the CDR3, the DNA is TGTGCCAGCAGCTTAAGGGTCCCGGGACAGGGTGGGGACACTGAAGCTTTCTTT.

The chain recombines TRBV15 with TRBJ2-5, with D possibly TRBD1 on 5 matching bases. The CDR3 has 15 residues. CDR1 and CDR2 (germline): LNHNV, YYDKDF (reference sequence). V lost 5 bases to trimming and J lost 4 bases, with 17 bases between them. The chain's CDR3 is CATSPALRRGETQYF. Here the CDR3 DNA reads TGTGCCACCAGCCCGGCTCTTCGTAGGGGAGAGACCCAGTACTTC.

This clone was seen only a few times. The chain employs TRBV14 and TRBJ1-1, with TRBD1 as a possible D gene (5 bases). This CDR3 has 13 residues. CDR1 and CDR2 from the germline V gene are SGHDN and FVKESK. V dropped 1 base and J dropped 7 bases, with 10 bases sitting between them. CDR3 sequence (DNA): TGTGCCAGCAGCCAAGTACCAGGGCTTGAAGCTTTCTTT. This sequence encodes CASSQVPGLEAFF.

V usage is TRBV30 and J usage is TRBJ1-2, with D unclear. V lost 2 bases and J lost 1, with 5 bases in between. Germline V gene data show CDR1 as GTSNPN and CDR2 as SVGIG (reference sequence). There are 12 residues in the CDR3. The CDR3 DNA is TGTGCCTGGAGTCAAATTAACTATGGCTACACCTTC. It is translated as CAWSQINYGYTF.

The gene calls are TRBV6-1 and TRBJ1-2; 10 nucleotides line up with TRBD1. The CDR3 totals 14 residues. Looked up from germline, CDR1 is MNHNS and CDR2 is SASEGT. The V and J ends lost 6 bases and 6 bases, in that order; junction bases with no gene match: 7. CDR3 in amino acids: CASRPGQGFDGYTF. Here the CDR3 DNA reads TGTGCCAGCAGGCCGGGACAGGGGTTCGATGGCTACACCTTC.

V and J are TRBV27 and TRBJ2-5; 9 bases align to TRBD1. V dropped 4 bases and J dropped 5; count of bases not matched to a gene: 5. This CDR3 region has 14 residues. Germline CDR1 reads MNHEY; CDR2 reads SMNVEV (reference sequence). CDR3 loop: CASSYTGGRETQYF. The CDR3 bases are TGTGCCAGCAGTTACACAGGGGGCCGGGAGACCCAGTACTTC.

The chain is built from TRBV7-8 and TRBJ2-7, with 13 positions matching TRBD2. With V trimmed by 5 bases and J by 2 bases, 9 bases remained unmatched. The CDR3 sequence is 17 residues long. Germline CDR1 is SGHVS and CDR2 is FQNEAQ. The CDR3: CASSTRTSGRPPYEQYF. CDR3 in DNA: TGTGCCAGCAGCACTAGGACTAGCGGGAGACCCCCCTACGAGCAGTACTTC.

The rearrangement joins TRBV21-1 to TRBJ2-3; the D call of TRBD1 is as the table states it, not checked on the DNA. TRBV21-1 is described as a pseudogene. CDR3 length equals 19 residues. The CDR3: CASSKKGRTVLLITDTQYF. CDR3 bases: TGTGCCAGCAGCAAAAAGGGCCGGACAGTCCTATTAATCACAGATACGCAGTATTTT.

V and J are TRBV11-2 and TRBJ1-5, with D possibly being TRBD1 (5 bases). The germline V gene has CDR1 SGHAT and CDR2 FQNNGV. This CDR3 comprises 14 residues. V was cut by 2 bases and J by 3 bases, with 8 bases left in between. The CDR3 protein is CASSLRGNNQPQHF. For the CDR3, the DNA is TGTGCCAGCAGCTTACGGGGGAACAATCAGCCCCAGCATTTT.

The rearrangement links TRBV28 to TRBJ2-7; D ambiguous. Germline V CDR1 and CDR2: MDHEN, SYDVKM. The CDR3 runs to 12 residues. Deletions cut 8 bases from V and 0 bases from J, with 8 bases between. The CDR3, as DNA: TGTGCCAGCCTCTCTCCCTCCTACGAGCAGTACTTC. Amino acid sequence: CASLSPSYEQYF.

This clone was found once. The V call is TRBV5-1, the J call TRBJ2-7; 9 nucleotides agree with TRBD2. V lost 0 bases to trimming and J lost 1 base; unmatched junction nucleotides: 2. The CDR3 contains 15 residues. Looked up from germline, CDR1 is SGHRS and CDR2 is YFSETQ. The CDR3 sequence: CASSLASGGSYEQYF. The DNA of the CDR3 is TGCGCCAGCAGCTTGGCGAGCGGGGGGTCCTACGAGCAGTACTTC.

The genes are TRBV9 and TRBJ2-3; TRBD2 matches 7 bases. Germline loops: CDR1 SGDLS, CDR2 YYNGEE. CDR3 size: 15 residues. Trimming at V came to 0 bases and at J to 4 bases, leaving 5 bases not matched to a gene. The CDR3 nucleotides read TGTGCCAGCAGCGTAGCTGGGACTATGCCAGATACGCAGTATTTT. This encodes CASSVAGTMPDTQYF.

This chain connects TRBV30 to TRBJ1-1; no clear D gene. CDR1 and CDR2 (germline): GTSNPN, SVGIG (reference sequence). This CDR3 has 14 residues. V lost 4 bases, J lost 0 bases, and 12 bases lay in between. DNA for the CDR3: TGTGCCTGGACCCTGACTTTTATGAACACTGAAGCTTTCTTT. Translated: CAWTLTFMNTEAFF.

The V call is TRBV7-2, the J call TRBJ1-3; D is uncertain. The germline V gene encodes CDR1 SGHTA and CDR2 FQGNSA. This CDR3 is built from 15 residues. Deletions cut 1 base from V and 1 base from J, with 8 bases between. CDR3 protein: CASSLVFSSGNTIYF. The DNA for the CDR3 is TGTGCCAGCAGCTTAGTGTTCAGTTCTGGAAACACCATATATTTT.

The gene calls are TRBV9 and TRBJ2-2; 9 bases align to TRBD1. This CDR3 is built from 16 residues. Germline lookup yields CDR1 SGDLS and CDR2 YYNGEE. The trim removed 2 bases at V and 4 bases at J, leaving 6 bases unmatched. The CDR3 region has the DNA TGTGCCAGCAGCGTTGGGACAGGGTTCTTCACCGGGGAGCTGTTTTTT. It codes for CASSVGTGFFTGELFF.

Turning to this clone: Distinct nucleotide sequences in the sample also encode this CDR3. V and J are TRBV7-2 and TRBJ2-7; 7 nucleotides line up with TRBD1. The CDR3 spans 15 residues. With V trimmed by 9 bases and J by 2 bases, 13 bases remained unmatched. Germline values: CDR1 SGHTA, CDR2 FQGNSA. CDR3 sequence (DNA): TGTGCCAGTACCCGTATCGGGACAGCTACCTACGAGCAGTACTTC. This gives the protein CASTRIGTATYEQYF.

This clone was recorded only once. V and J are TRBV6-1 and TRBJ2-1; D is perhaps TRBD1 (6 bases). Germline CDR1 MNHNS, CDR2 SASEGT. The germline V and J ends were trimmed by 0 bases and 2 bases, with 11 bases remaining between them. CDR3 length equals 16 residues. The CDR3 DNA sequence: TGTGCCAGCAGTGAAGCGCTTGGGGGCGCCTACAATGAGCAGTTCTTC. It translates to CASSEALGGAYNEQFF.

J is TRBJ2-7 and V is TRBV14, with D possibly TRBD2 on 6 matching bases. Germline CDR1 reads SGHDN; CDR2 reads FVKESK. V was shortened by 4 bases and J by 3 bases, with 10 bases between the two germline ends. CDR3 size: 13 residues. The CDR3 region is CASSPGLIYEQYF. DNA of the CDR3: TGTGCCAGCAGCCCGGGACTGATCTACGAGCAGTACTTC.

This sequence joins TRBV2 and TRBJ2-3; 11 bases are shared with TRBD2. CDR1 and CDR2 (germline): SNHLY, FYNNEI. The J segment lost 2 bases and the V segment lost 3 bases, leaving 4 bases of the junction unmatched. CDR3 size: 16 residues. The CDR3 sequence is CASSEVLAGDTDTQYF. The CDR3 DNA reads TGTGCCAGCAGTGAGGTACTAGCGGGGGACACAGATACGCAGTATTTT.

V and J are TRBV11-2 and TRBJ1-1, with no clear D. Germline assignment: CDR1 SGHAT and CDR2 FQNNGV. CDR3 length equals 16 residues. Trimming took off 1 base at V and 1 base at J, with 13 bases between the two ends. The CDR3 DNA reads TGTGCCAGCAGCTTAGTCGCGGGGTTTGGGAACACTGAAGCTTTCTTT. It yields the protein CASSLVAGFGNTEAFF.

V gene TRBV7-8 combines with J gene TRBJ1-2; TRBD1 aligns across 7 bases. Germline CDR1 is SGHVS and CDR2 is FQNEAQ. Trimming at V came to 5 bases and at J to 1 base, leaving 4 bases not matched to a gene. The CDR3 extends over 14 amino acids. As DNA, the CDR3 is TGTGCCAGCAGCCGAGGGACAGTTAACTATGGCTACACCTTC. Protein sequence: CASSRGTVNYGYTF.

V is TRBV28 and J is TRBJ1-1; the D gene is possibly TRBD1 (6 bases). Germline CDR1 reads MDHEN; CDR2 reads SYDVKM. V dropped 6 bases and J dropped 7 bases, with 21 bases sitting between them. The CDR3 totals 15 residues. CDR3 DNA: TGTGCCAGCAGGGAATGGATGGGGCAAGGGGGTGAAGCTTTCTTT. It is translated as CASREWMGQGGEAFF.

The J gene is TRBJ2-7, the V gene TRBV19; 9 bases are a match to TRBD2. The CDR3 has 16 residues. The germline gives CDR1 LNHDA, CDR2 SQIVND (reference sequence). V trimming: 7 bases; J trimming: 3 bases; junction bases outside the gene matches: 13. CDR3 bases: TGTGCCAGTACCCTTCTTGGGCGGGAGGGTCGCTACGAGCAGTACTTC. Translating it yields CASTLLGREGRYEQYF.

This chain uses TRBV5-1 with TRBJ2-3, with D possibly TRBD1 on 8 matching bases. The CDR3 extends over 14 amino acids. V dropped 4 bases and J dropped 6 bases, with 15 bases sitting between them. Germline V gene sequence: CDR1 SGHRS, CDR2 YFSETQ. The CDR3 nucleotides read TGCGCCAGCAGCCCCGGACAGGGAGGGGATACGCAGTATTTT. The encoded protein is CASSPGQGGDTQYF. The entire variable domain, with the rest obtained from reference TRBV5-1 and TRBJ2-3, is as follows: KAGVTQTPRYLIKTRGQQVTLSCSPISGHRSVSWYQQTPGQGLQFLFEYFSETQRNKGNFPGRFSGRQFSNSRSEMNVSTLELGDSALYLCASSPGQGGDTQYFGPGTRLTVL.

The V call is TRBV29-1, the J call TRBJ1-2; possibly TRBD1 for D (5 bases). The CDR3 sequence is 12 residues long. With 4 bases removed from V and 8 bases from J, the gap between germline ends came to 14 bases. The V gene's germline CDR1 is SQVTM and CDR2 ANQGSEA. DNA of the CDR3: TGCAGCGTTGGCAGGGCCAACTGGGGCTACACCTTC. As protein: CSVGRANWGYTF.

The J gene is TRBJ2-7, the V gene TRBV28; the D is unclear. V lost 7 bases, J lost 6 bases, and 4 bases lay in between. Germline values: CDR1 MDHEN, CDR2 SYDVKM. The CDR3 has 9 amino acids. CDR3 residues: CASICEQYF. The CDR3 DNA is TGTGCCAGCATATGCGAGCAGTACTTC.